Listed here is a single TCR beta chain. Measured with immunoSEQ multiplex PCR; TCRdb has only the in-frame clones, and not every one. The sample has 40,000 to 55,000 clones, approximately 95% seen once. This record comes from a study of technical replicates of blood from a few donors. Germline V gene data show CDR1 as SQVTM and CDR2 as ANQGSEA. This CDR3 region has 14 residues. Trimming took 0 bases from V and 7 from J, leaving 15 bases between them. The specimen was T cells isolated from PBMCs. The V call is TRBV29-1, the J call TRBJ1-2; D is uncertain. This TCR came from a human donor in good health. The CDR3 loop is CSVEDGMGGLGYTF. DNA of the CDR3: TGCAGCGTTGAAGATGGTATGGGAGGGCTTGGCTACACCTTC.